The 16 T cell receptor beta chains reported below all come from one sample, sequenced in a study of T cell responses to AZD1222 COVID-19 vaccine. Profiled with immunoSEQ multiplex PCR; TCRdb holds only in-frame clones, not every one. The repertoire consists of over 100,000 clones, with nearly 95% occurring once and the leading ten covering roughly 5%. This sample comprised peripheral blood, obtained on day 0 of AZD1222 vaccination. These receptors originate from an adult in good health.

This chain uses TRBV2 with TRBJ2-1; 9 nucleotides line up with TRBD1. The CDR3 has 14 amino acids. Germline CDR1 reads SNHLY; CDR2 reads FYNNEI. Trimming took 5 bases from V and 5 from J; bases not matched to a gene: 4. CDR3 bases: TGTGCCAGCAGTTTCCGGACAGGGGACAATGAGCAGTTCTTC. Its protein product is CASSFRTGDNEQFF. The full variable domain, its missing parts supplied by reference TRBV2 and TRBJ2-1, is EPEVTQTPSHQVTQMGQEVILRCVPISNHLYFYWYRQILGQKVEFLVSFYNNEISEKSEIFDDQFSVERPDGSNFTLKIRSTKLEDSAMYFCASSFRTGDNEQFFGPGTRLTVL.

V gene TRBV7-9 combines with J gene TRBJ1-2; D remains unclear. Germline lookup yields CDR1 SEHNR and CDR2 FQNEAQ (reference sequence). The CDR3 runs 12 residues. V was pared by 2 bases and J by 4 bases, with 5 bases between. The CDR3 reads CASSLRSYGYTF. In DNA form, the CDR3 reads TGTGCCAGCAGCTTACGCAGCTATGGCTACACCTTC.

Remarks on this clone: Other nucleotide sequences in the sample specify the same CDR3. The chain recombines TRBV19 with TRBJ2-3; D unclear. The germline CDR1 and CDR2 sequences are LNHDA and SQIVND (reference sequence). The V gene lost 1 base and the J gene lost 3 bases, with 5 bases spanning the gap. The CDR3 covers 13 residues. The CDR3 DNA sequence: TGTGCCAGTAGTATAGGGTCGACAGATACGCAGTATTTT. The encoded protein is CASSIGSTDTQYF.

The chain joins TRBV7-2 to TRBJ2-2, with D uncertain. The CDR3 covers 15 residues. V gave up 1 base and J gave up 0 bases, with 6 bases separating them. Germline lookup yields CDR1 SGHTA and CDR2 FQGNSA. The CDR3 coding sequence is TGTGCCAGCAGCTTAGGTTTCGCGAACACCGGGGAGCTGTTTTTT. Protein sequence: CASSLGFANTGELFF.

CDR3 nucleotide sequence: TGCGCCAGCAGCCAGGCCCCGGGACAGGCCTCCTACGAGCAGTACTTC. It translates to CASSQAPGQASYEQYF. The chain carries TRBV4-1 and TRBJ2-7; 8 bases map to TRBD1. The germline CDR1 and CDR2 sequences are MGHRA and YSYEKL. The CDR3 has 16 residues. Losses at the gene ends were 3 bases for V and 0 bases for J; bases not matched to a gene: 7.

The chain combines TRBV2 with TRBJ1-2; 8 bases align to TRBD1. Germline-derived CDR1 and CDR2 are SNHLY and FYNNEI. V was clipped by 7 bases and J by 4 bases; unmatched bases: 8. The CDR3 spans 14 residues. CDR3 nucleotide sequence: TGTGCCAGCACCCAGACAGGGGTCGGCTATGGCTACACCTTC. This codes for CASTQTGVGYGYTF.

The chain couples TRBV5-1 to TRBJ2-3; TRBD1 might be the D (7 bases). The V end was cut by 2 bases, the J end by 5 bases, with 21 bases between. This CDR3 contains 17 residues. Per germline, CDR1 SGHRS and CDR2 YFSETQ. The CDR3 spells CASSFYRRTGGIDTQYF. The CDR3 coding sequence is TGCGCCAGCAGCTTCTACCGCAGGACAGGAGGGATAGATACGCAGTATTTT.

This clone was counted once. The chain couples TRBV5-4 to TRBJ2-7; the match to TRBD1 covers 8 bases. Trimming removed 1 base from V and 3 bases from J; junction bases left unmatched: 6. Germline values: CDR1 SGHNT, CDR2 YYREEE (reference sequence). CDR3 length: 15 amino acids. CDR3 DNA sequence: TGTGCCAGCAGCTTGCCCGGGACAGGAAACTACGAGCAGTACTTC. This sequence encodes CASSLPGTGNYEQYF.

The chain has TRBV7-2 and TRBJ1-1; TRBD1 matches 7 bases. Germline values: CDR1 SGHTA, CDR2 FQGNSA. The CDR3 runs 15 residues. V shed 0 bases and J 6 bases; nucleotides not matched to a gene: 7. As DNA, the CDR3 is TGTGCCAGCAGCTTAGCGACGACAGGGTCGTCTGAAGCTTTCTTT. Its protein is CASSLATTGSSEAFF.

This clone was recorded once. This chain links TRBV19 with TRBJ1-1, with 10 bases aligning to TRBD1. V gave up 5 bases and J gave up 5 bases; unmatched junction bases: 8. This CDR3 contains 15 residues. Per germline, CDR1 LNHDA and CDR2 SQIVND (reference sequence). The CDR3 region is CASSPLGQGWTEAFF. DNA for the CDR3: TGTGCCAGTAGTCCGTTGGGACAGGGGTGGACTGAAGCTTTCTTT.

CDR3 coding DNA: TGTGCCAGCTCAACCCGGGACAGGGGTCGGGACGAGCAGTACTTC. Translating gives CASSTRDRGRDEQYF. This sequence joins TRBV18 and TRBJ2-7, with 10 nucleotides matching TRBD1. Germline CDR1 KGHSH, CDR2 LQKENI. The trim removed 5 bases at V and 5 bases at J, leaving 9 bases unmatched. This CDR3 comprises 15 residues.

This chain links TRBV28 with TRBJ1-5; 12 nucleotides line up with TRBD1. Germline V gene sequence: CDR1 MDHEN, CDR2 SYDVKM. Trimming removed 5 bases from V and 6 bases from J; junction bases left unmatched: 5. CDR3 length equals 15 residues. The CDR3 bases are TGTGCCAGCAGTATGGGACAGGGGGCTTTTCAGCCCCAGCATTTT. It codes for CASSMGQGAFQPQHF.

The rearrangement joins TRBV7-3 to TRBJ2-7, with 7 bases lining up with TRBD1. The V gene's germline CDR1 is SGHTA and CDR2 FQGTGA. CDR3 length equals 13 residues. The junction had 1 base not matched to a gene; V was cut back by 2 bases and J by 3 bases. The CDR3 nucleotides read TGTGCCAGCAGCTTACGGGACAGCTACGAGCAGTACTTC. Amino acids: CASSLRDSYEQYF.

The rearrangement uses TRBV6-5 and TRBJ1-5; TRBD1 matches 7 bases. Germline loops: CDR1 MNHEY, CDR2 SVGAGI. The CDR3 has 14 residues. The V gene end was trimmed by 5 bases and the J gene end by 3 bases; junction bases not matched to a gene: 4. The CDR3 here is CASSPGTVNQPQHF. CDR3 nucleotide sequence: TGTGCCAGCAGTCCAGGGACAGTCAATCAGCCCCAGCATTTT.

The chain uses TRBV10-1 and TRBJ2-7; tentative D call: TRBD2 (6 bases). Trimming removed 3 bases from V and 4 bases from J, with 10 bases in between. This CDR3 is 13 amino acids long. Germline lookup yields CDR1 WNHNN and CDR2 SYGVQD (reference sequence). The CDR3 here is CASSEGGGYEQYF. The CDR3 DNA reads TGCGCCAGCAGTGAAGGCGGAGGGTACGAGCAGTACTTC.

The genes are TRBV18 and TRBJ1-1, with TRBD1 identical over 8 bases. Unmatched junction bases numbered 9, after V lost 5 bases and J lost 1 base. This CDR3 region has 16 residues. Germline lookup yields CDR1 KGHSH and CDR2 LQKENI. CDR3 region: CASSTRQGQWNTEAFF. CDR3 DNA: TGTGCCAGCTCAACACGACAGGGGCAATGGAACACTGAAGCTTTCTTT.